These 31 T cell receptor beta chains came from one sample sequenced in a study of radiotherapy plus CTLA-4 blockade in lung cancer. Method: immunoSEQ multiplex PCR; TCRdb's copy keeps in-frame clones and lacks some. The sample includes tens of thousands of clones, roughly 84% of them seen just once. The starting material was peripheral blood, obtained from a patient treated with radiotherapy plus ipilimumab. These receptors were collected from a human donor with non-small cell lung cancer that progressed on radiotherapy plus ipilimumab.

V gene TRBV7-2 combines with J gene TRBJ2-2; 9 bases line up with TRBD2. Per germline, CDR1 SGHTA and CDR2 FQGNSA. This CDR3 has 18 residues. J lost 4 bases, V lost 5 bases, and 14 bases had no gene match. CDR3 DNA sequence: TGTGCCAGCAGCCACCCCCGGTATGGACTAGCGAGCACCGGGGAGCTGTTTTTT. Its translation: CASSHPRYGLASTGELFF.

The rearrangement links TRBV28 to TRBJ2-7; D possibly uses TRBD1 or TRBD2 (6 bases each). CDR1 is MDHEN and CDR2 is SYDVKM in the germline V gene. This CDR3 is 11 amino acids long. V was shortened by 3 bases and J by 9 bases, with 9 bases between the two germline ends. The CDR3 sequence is CASSFGGGQYF. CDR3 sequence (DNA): TGTGCCAGCAGTTTCGGGGGCGGGCAGTACTTC.

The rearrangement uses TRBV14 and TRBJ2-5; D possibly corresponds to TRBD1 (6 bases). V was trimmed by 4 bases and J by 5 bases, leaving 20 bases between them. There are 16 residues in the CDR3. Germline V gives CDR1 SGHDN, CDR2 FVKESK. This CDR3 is CASSPTWDTQGETQYF. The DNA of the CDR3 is TGTGCCAGCAGCCCTACGTGGGACACCCAAGGGGAGACCCAGTACTTC.

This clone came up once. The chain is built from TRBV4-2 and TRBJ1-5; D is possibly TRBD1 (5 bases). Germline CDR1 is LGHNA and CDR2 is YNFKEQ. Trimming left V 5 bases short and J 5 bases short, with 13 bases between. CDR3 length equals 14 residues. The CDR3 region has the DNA TGTGCCAGCAGCGGTGGCCAGGGTGATCAGCCCCAGCATTTT. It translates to CASSGGQGDQPQHF.

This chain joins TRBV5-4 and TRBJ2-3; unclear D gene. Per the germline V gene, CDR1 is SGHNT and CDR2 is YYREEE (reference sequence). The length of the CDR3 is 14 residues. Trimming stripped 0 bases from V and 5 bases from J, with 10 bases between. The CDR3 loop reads CASSLGLAKDTQYF. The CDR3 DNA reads TGTGCCAGCAGCTTGGGATTAGCCAAAGATACGCAGTATTTT.

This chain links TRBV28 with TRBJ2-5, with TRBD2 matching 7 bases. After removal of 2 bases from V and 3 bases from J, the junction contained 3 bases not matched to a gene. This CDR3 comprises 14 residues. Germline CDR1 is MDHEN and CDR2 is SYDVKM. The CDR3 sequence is CASSLGGREETQYF. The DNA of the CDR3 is TGTGCCAGCAGTTTAGGCGGGAGAGAAGAGACCCAGTACTTC.

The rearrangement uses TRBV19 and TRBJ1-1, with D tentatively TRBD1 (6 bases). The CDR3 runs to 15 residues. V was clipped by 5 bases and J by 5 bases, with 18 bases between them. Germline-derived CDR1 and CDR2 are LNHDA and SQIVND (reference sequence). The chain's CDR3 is CASSATGYKGTEAFF. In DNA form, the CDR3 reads TGTGCCAGTAGTGCTACAGGGTACAAGGGGACTGAAGCTTTCTTT.

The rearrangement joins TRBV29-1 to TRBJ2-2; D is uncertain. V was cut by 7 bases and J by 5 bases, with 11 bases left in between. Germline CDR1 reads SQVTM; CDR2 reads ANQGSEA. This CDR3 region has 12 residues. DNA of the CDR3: TGCAGCGGGACGGCAGGAACCGGGGAGCTGTTTTTT. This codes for CSGTAGTGELFF.

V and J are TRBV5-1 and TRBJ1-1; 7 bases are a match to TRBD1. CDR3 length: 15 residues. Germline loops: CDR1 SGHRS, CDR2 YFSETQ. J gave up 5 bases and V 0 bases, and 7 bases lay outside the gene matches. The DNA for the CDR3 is TGCGCCAGCAGCTTGGTGGCAGGGGACAGTACTGAAGCTTTCTTT. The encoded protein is CASSLVAGDSTEAFF.

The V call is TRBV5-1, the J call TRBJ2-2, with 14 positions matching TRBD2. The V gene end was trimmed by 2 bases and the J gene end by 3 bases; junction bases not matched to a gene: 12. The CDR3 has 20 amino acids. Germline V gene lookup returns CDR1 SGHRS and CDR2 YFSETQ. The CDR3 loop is CASSFSGTSGSRAYTGELFF. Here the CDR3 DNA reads TGCGCCAGCAGCTTCTCCGGGACTAGCGGGAGTAGGGCGTACACCGGGGAGCTGTTTTTT.

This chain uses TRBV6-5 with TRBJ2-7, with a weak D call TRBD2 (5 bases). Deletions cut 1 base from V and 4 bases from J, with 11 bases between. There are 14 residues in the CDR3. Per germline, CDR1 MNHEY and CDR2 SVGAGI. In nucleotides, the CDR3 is TGTGCCAGCAGTTACTTTGGACTGAAATACGAGCAGTACTTC. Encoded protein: CASSYFGLKYEQYF.

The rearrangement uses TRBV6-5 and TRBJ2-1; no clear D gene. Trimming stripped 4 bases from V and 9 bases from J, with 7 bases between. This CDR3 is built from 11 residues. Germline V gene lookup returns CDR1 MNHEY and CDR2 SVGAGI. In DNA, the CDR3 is TGTGCCAGCAGTTTGGGCCCTGAGCAGTTCTTC. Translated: CASSLGPEQFF.

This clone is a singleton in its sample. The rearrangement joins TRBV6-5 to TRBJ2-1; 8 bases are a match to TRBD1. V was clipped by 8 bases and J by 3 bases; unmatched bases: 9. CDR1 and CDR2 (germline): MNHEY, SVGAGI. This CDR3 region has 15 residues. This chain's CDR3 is CASRRQGIYYNEQFF. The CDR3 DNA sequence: TGTGCCAGCCGAAGACAGGGGATTTACTACAATGAGCAGTTCTTC.

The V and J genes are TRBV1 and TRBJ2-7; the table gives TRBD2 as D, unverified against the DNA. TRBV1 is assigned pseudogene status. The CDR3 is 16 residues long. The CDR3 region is CTSSQGKRGPREEQYF. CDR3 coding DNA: TGCACCAGCAGCCAAGGGAAGCGGGGGCCGAGGGAAGAGCAGTACTTC.

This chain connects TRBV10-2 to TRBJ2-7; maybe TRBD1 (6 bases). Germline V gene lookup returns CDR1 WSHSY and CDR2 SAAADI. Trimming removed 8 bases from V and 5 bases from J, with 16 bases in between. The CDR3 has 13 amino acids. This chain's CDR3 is CASLGADGHEQYF. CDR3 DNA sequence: TGCGCCAGCTTGGGGGCCGATGGGCACGAGCAGTACTTC.

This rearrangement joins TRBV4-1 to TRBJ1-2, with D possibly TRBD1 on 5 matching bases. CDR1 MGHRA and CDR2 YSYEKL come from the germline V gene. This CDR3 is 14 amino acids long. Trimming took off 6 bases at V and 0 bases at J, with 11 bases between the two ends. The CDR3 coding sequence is TGCGCCAGCAGGCACCCGACAGCTAACTATGGCTACACCTTC. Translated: CASRHPTANYGYTF.

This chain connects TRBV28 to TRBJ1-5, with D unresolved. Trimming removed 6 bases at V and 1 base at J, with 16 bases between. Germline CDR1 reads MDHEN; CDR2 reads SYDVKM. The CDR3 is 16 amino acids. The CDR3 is CASRLVFAGSNQPQHF. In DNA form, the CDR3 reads TGTGCCAGCAGGCTAGTTTTCGCGGGAAGCAATCAGCCCCAGCATTTT.

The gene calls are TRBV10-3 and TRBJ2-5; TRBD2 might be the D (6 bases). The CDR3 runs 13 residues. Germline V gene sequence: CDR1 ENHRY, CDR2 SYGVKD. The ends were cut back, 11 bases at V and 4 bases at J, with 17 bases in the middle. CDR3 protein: CAGHGGPGETQYF. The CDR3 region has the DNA TGTGCCGGCCACGGGGGTCCCGGAGAGACCCAGTACTTC.

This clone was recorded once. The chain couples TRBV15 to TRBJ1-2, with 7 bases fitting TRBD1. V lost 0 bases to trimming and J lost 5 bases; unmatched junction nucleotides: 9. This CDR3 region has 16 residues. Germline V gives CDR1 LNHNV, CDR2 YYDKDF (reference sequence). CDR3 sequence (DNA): TGTGCCACCAGCAGAGACAGAGGGGGCCAGGGGTATGGCTACACCTTC. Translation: CATSRDRGGQGYGYTF.

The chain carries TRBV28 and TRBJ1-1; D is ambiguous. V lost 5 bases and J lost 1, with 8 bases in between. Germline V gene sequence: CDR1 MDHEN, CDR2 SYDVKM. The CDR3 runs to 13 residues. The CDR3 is CASSIWGNTEAFF. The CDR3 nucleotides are TGTGCCAGCAGTATTTGGGGGAACACTGAAGCTTTCTTT.

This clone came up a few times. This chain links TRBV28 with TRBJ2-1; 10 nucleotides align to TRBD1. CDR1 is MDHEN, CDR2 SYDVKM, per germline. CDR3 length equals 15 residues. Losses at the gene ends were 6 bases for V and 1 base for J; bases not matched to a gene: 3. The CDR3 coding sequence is TGTGCCAGCAGCGGACAGGGGGTTTCCTACAATGAGCAGTTCTTC. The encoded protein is CASSGQGVSYNEQFF. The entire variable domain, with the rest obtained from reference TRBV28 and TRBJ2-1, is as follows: DVKVTQSSRYLVKRTGEKVFLECVQDMDHENMFWYRQDPGLGLRLIYFSYDVKMKEKGDIPEGYSVSREKKERFSLILESASTNQTSMYLCASSGQGVSYNEQFFGPGTRLTVL.

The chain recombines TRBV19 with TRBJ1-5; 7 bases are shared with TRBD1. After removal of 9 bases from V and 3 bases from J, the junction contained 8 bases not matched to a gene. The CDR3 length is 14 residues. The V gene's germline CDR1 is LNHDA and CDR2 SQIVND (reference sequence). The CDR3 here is CASQWTGLNQPQHF. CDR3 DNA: TGTGCCAGCCAATGGACAGGCCTCAATCAGCCCCAGCATTTT.

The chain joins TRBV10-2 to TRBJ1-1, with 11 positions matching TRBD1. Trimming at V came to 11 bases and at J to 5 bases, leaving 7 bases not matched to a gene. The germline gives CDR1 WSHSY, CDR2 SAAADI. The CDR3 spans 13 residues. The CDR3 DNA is TGCGCCTCTCAGGGGACAGGGGGGACTGAAGCTTTCTTT. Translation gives CASQGTGGTEAFF.

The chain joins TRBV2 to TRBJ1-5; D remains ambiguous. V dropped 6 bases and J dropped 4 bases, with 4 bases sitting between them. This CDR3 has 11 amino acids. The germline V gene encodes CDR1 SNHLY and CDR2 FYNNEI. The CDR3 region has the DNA TGTGCCAGCAGCGAAAATCAGCCCCAGCATTTT. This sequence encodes CASSENQPQHF.

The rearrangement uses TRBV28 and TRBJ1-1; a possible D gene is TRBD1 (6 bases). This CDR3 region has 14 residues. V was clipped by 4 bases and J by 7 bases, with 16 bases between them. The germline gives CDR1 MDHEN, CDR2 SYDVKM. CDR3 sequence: CASSSGHRILEAFF. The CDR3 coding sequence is TGTGCCAGCAGTTCGGGACACCGGATACTTGAAGCTTTCTTT.

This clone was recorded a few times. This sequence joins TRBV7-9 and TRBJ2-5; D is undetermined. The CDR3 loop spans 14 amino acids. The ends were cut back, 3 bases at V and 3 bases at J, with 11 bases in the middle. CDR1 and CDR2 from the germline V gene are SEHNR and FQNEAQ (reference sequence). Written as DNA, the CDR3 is TGTGCCAGCAGCTTTGGGGTCGACGAAGAGACCCAGTACTTC. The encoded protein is CASSFGVDEETQYF. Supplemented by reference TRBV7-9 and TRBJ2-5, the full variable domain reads DTGVSQNPRHKITKRGQNVTFRCDPISEHNRLYWYRQTLGQGPEFLTYFQNEAQLEKSRLLSDRFSAERPKGSFSTLEIQRTEQGDSAMYLCASSFGVDEETQYFGPGTRLLVL.

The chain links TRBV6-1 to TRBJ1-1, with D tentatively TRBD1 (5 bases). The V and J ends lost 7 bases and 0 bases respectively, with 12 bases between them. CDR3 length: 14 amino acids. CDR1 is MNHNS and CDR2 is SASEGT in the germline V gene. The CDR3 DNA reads TGTGCCAGCAATACGCCGGGGCTGAACACTGAAGCTTTCTTT. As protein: CASNTPGLNTEAFF.

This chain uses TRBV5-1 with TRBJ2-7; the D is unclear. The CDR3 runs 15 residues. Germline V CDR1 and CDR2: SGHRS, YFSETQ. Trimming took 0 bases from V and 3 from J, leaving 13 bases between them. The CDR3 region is CASSLEMGYGYEQYF. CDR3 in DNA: TGCGCCAGCAGCTTGGAGATGGGGTACGGCTACGAGCAGTACTTC.

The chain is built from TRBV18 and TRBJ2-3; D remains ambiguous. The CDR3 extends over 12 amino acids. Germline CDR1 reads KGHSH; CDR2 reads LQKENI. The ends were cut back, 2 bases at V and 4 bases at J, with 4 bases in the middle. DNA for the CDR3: TGTGCCAGCTCACCATTACCAGATACGCAGTATTTT. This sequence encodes CASSPLPDTQYF.

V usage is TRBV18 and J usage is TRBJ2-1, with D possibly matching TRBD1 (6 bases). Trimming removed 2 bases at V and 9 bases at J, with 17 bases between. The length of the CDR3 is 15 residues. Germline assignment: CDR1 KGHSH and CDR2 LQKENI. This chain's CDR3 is CASSPSGSGESEQFF. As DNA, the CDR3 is TGTGCCAGCTCACCATCTGGATCAGGGGAATCTGAGCAGTTCTTC.

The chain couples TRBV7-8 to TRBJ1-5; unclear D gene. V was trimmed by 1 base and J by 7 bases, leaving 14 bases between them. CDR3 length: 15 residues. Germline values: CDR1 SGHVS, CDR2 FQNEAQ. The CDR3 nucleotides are TGTGCCAGCAGCTTAGGTCATAGTGGTGGCCAGCCCCAGCATTTT. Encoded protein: CASSLGHSGGQPQHF.